The 23 T cell receptor beta chains listed next were all sequenced from one sample in a study of OX40 agonist ivuxolimab in advanced cancers. Preparation of the library involved the immunoSEQ multiplex PCR assay. TCRdb limited this immuneACCESS table to in-frame rearrangements with V and J called. A share of clones is missing; checked studies link under half to unresolved V genes, and the rest is unexplained. This sample gives under 70,000 clones in total; around 87% of them show up just once. The ten largest clones add up to roughly 2.1% of the sample. Sequencing used CD4+ or CD8+ T cells sorted from blood, obtained in a trial of the OX40 agonist ivuxolimab. These receptors originate from an adult with an advanced solid tumor such as melanoma, head and neck, liver or kidney cancer.

This chain joins TRBV7-2 and TRBJ2-3, with 10 bases fitting TRBD2. CDR1 is SGHTA and CDR2 is FQGNSA in the germline V gene. This CDR3 has 16 residues. V lost 5 bases and J lost 2; bases outside the gene matches: 7. CDR3 sequence reads: CASSALAGDSTDTQYF. Written as DNA, the CDR3 is TGTGCCAGCAGCGCCCTAGCGGGAGATTCCACAGATACGCAGTATTTT. Looking up the rest from reference TRBV7-2 and TRBJ2-3 gives the full variable domain: GAGVSQSPSNKVTEKGKDVELRCDPISGHTALYWYRQSLGQGLEFLIYFQGNSAPDKSGLPSDRFSAERTGGSVSTLTIQRTQQEDSAVYLCASSALAGDSTDTQYFGPGTRLTVL.

The V call is TRBV5-1, the J call TRBJ1-2; 9 bases are a match to TRBD1. This CDR3 has 13 residues. The germline V gene encodes CDR1 SGHRS and CDR2 YFSETQ. Trimming at V came to 4 bases and at J to 5 bases, leaving 3 bases not matched to a gene. CDR3 amino acids: CASSHGQGYGYTF. The CDR3 nucleotides are TGCGCCAGCAGCCACGGACAGGGGTATGGCTACACCTTC.

The chain recombines TRBV9 with TRBJ2-2, with 10 bases matching TRBD1. CDR3 length: 13 residues. The V segment lost 9 bases and the J segment 3 bases; nucleotides outside the gene matches: 2. CDR1 and CDR2 (germline): SGDLS, YYNGEE. The CDR3: CATGTGDTGELFF. The DNA for the CDR3 is TGTGCCACCGGGACAGGGGACACCGGGGAGCTGTTTTTT.

The gene calls are TRBV19 and TRBJ2-7; 8 bases are shared with TRBD1. Looked up from germline, CDR1 is LNHDA and CDR2 is SQIVND (reference sequence). V shed 6 bases, J shed 0 bases, and the junction held 10 bases outside the gene matches. The CDR3 covers 16 residues. CDR3 sequence: CASRSHTGGSSYEQYF. The DNA of the CDR3 is TGTGCCAGTAGGAGCCATACAGGGGGGAGCTCCTACGAGCAGTACTTC. The entire variable domain, with the rest obtained from reference TRBV19 and TRBJ2-7, is as follows: DGGITQSPKYLFRKEGQNVTLSCEQNLNHDAMYWYRQDPGQGLRLIYYSQIVNDFQKGDIAEGYSVSREKKESFPLTVTSAQKNPTAFYLCASRSHTGGSSYEQYFGPGTRLTVT.

The CDR3 DNA reads TGTGCCAGCCGAGGACGGGGGCGGGGGGGCGTCCAAGAGACCCAGTACTTC. As protein: CASRGRGRGGVQETQYF. The rearrangement joins TRBV5-8 to TRBJ2-5; 9 bases map to TRBD2. The CDR3 contains 17 residues. J lost 1 base, V lost 7 bases, and 14 bases had no gene match. Germline lookup yields CDR1 SGHTS and CDR2 YDEGEE.

The CDR3 coding sequence is TGTGCCAGTACCCCGGTCGGGCTCCTCAATTCAGCGGCTGAAGCTTTCTTT. This sequence encodes CASTPVGLLNSAAEAFF. The chain combines TRBV19 with TRBJ1-1; the D is unclear. The CDR3 is made up of 17 amino acids. Germline V gives CDR1 LNHDA, CDR2 SQIVND (reference sequence). The V gene lost 7 bases and the J gene lost 6 bases, with 27 bases spanning the gap. Complete variable domain (other parts from reference TRBV19 and TRBJ1-1): DGGITQSPKYLFRKEGQNVTLSCEQNLNHDAMYWYRQDPGQGLRLIYYSQIVNDFQKGDIAEGYSVSREKKESFPLTVTSAQKNPTAFYLCASTPVGLLNSAAEAFFGQGTRLTVV.

The rearrangement uses TRBV5-1 and TRBJ2-1; TRBD2 aligns across 13 bases. The trim removed 0 bases at V and 6 bases at J, leaving 3 bases unmatched. CDR3 length: 16 amino acids. The germline gives CDR1 SGHRS, CDR2 YFSETQ. In DNA, the CDR3 is TGCGCCAGCAGCTTGGCCGGACTAGCGGGAGCCAATGAGCAGTTCTTC. Its translation: CASSLAGLAGANEQFF. The complete variable domain, with remaining parts taken from reference TRBV5-1 and TRBJ2-1, reads KAGVTQTPRYLIKTRGQQVTLSCSPISGHRSVSWYQQTPGQGLQFLFEYFSETQRNKGNFPGRFSGRQFSNSRSEMNVSTLELGDSALYLCASSLAGLAGANEQFFGPGTRLTVL.

This clone was found once. The CDR3 region has the DNA TGTGCCAGCAGTGTGGACCTTTCGGAGCCCCAGCATTTT. Its protein is CASSVDLSEPQHF. The gene calls are TRBV14 and TRBJ1-5; D not resolved. This CDR3 has 13 amino acids. Germline CDR1 SGHDN, CDR2 FVKESK. The V gene lost 6 bases and the J gene lost 8 bases, with 14 bases spanning the gap.

V usage is TRBV11-1 and J usage is TRBJ1-1; tentative D call: TRBD1 (5 bases). This CDR3 comprises 16 residues. CDR1 is SGHAT and CDR2 is FQDESV in the germline V gene (reference sequence). V was trimmed by 4 bases and J by 6 bases, leaving 21 bases between them. CDR3: CASSSGRLQRGAEAFF. The CDR3 nucleotides are TGTGCCAGCAGCTCGGGAAGGCTTCAGCGGGGCGCTGAAGCTTTCTTT.

This chain uses TRBV5-5 with TRBJ2-7; 8 bases match TRBD1. Germline CDR1 and CDR2: SGHKS and YYEKEE (reference sequence). The trim removed 1 base at V and 1 base at J, leaving 4 bases unmatched. This CDR3 is 15 amino acids long. CDR3 sequence: CASSLSTGGSYEQYF. The CDR3, as DNA: TGTGCCAGCAGCTTGAGCACAGGGGGGTCCTACGAGCAGTACTTC.

V usage is TRBV5-8 and J usage is TRBJ1-2; D is perhaps TRBD1 (5 bases). Trimming stripped 2 bases from V and 8 bases from J, with 10 bases between. The germline V gene has CDR1 SGHTS and CDR2 YDEGEE. This CDR3 has 12 amino acids. The CDR3 region is CASSLRRGGYTF. The CDR3 bases are TGTGCCAGCAGCTTACGGAGGGGCGGCTACACCTTC.

Regarding this clone: Other DNA variants within this sample encode the same CDR3. The chain combines TRBV29-1 with TRBJ1-1; weak D call: TRBD1 (5 bases). The length of the CDR3 is 12 residues. CDR1 and CDR2 (germline): SQVTM, ANQGSEA. The germline V and J ends were trimmed by 6 bases and 4 bases, with 12 bases remaining between them. CDR3 region: CSVGGVPTEAFF. CDR3 in DNA: TGCAGCGTGGGGGGGGTTCCCACTGAAGCTTTCTTT.

The chain is built from TRBV28 and TRBJ1-2, with D unresolved. This CDR3 is 13 amino acids long. Looked up from germline, CDR1 is MDHEN and CDR2 is SYDVKM. V shed 2 bases and J shed 0 bases, with 4 bases lying between them. Here the CDR3 reads CASSLVTNYGYTF. For the CDR3, the DNA is TGTGCCAGCAGTTTAGTAACTAACTATGGCTACACCTTC.

This clone occurred a few times. The chain combines TRBV4-1 with TRBJ2-5, with D maybe TRBD2 (5 bases). This CDR3 comprises 15 residues. V was cut by 1 base and J by 3 bases, with 12 bases left in between. Germline loops: CDR1 MGHRA, CDR2 YSYEKL. As DNA, the CDR3 is TGCGCCAGCAGCCAAGGCCAAGCGGATAAAGAGACCCAGTACTTC. This translates into CASSQGQADKETQYF.

The rearrangement uses TRBV18 and TRBJ1-6; TRBD1 matches 11 bases. Germline V gene data show CDR1 as KGHSH and CDR2 as LQKENI. The J segment lost 6 bases and the V segment lost 2 bases, leaving 3 bases of the junction unmatched. The CDR3 runs 16 residues. The CDR3 region is CASSPTGTGGNSPLHF. In DNA form, the CDR3 reads TGTGCCAGCTCACCAACGGGGACAGGGGGTAATTCACCCCTCCACTTT.

The rearrangement joins TRBV6-1 to TRBJ2-3; 7 positions match TRBD1. Germline CDR1 is MNHNS and CDR2 is SASEGT. This CDR3 is 13 amino acids long. Trimming cost V 5 bases and J 8 bases; bases outside gene matches: 7. The CDR3 nucleotides read TGTGCCAGCAGTTTGACAGGGTCGGCTACGCAGTATTTT. Translating gives CASSLTGSATQYF.

The gene calls are TRBV2 and TRBJ2-2; D may be TRBD2 (5 bases). The CDR3 extends over 12 amino acids. Germline assignment: CDR1 SNHLY and CDR2 FYNNEI. V lost 5 bases and J 7 bases, leaving 8 bases between the germline ends. The CDR3, as DNA: TGTGCCAGCAGTCGGGAAGTCGGGGAGCTGTTTTTT. Encoded protein: CASSREVGELFF.

In nucleotides, the CDR3 is TGCGCCAGCAGCTTGTCTTTCGGGAAGGTAGATCGGAACACTGAAGCTTTCTTT. This codes for CASSLSFGKVDRNTEAFF. The chain has TRBV5-1 and TRBJ1-1; D remains ambiguous. From germline, CDR1 is SGHRS and CDR2 YFSETQ. Trimming stripped 1 base from V and 1 base from J, with 20 bases between. This CDR3 spans 18 amino acids.

The chain has TRBV18 and TRBJ2-3; maybe TRBD1 (6 bases). Germline loops: CDR1 KGHSH, CDR2 LQKENI. V gave up 3 bases and J gave up 3 bases, with 16 bases separating them. The CDR3 spans 16 residues. CDR3: CASSPQQGLGTDTQYF. CDR3 nucleotides: TGTGCCAGCTCACCTCAACAGGGATTGGGGACAGATACGCAGTATTTT. The complete variable domain, with remaining parts taken from reference TRBV18 and TRBJ2-3, reads NAGVMQNPRHLVRRRGQEARLRCSPMKGHSHVYWYRQLPEEGLKFMVYLQKENIIDESGMPKERFSAEFPKEGPSILRIQQVVRGDSAAYFCASSPQQGLGTDTQYFGPGTRLTVL.

This rearrangement joins TRBV30 to TRBJ1-5; D might be TRBD1 (5 bases). Germline V CDR1 and CDR2: GTSNPN, SVGIG (reference sequence). Trimming pared 2 bases from V and 4 bases from J, leaving 15 bases between. This CDR3 comprises 15 residues. The DNA for the CDR3 is TGTGCCTGGAGTCCCATTGACAGTTCAAATCAGCCCCAGCATTTT. Amino acids: CAWSPIDSSNQPQHF.

The CDR3 DNA reads as TGTGCCAGCAGATCCAGGGATCGCTCCTACAATGAGCAGTTCTTC. Residues: CASRSRDRSYNEQFF. The rearrangement joins TRBV6-5 to TRBJ2-1; tentatively, D is TRBD1 (5 bases). The germline V and J ends were trimmed by 6 bases and 0 bases, with 12 bases remaining between them. The germline V gene has CDR1 MNHEY and CDR2 SVGAGI. The CDR3 loop spans 15 amino acids.

V gene TRBV29-1 combines with J gene TRBJ2-3; D tentatively fits TRBD1 or TRBD2 (6 bases each). CDR3 length: 14 residues. V was cut by 4 bases and J by 0 bases, with 11 bases left in between. Germline assignment: CDR1 SQVTM and CDR2 ANQGSEA. The CDR3 protein is CSVGTGTSTDTQYF. CDR3 nucleotides: TGCAGCGTTGGCACAGGGACTAGCACAGATACGCAGTATTTT.

The J gene is TRBJ1-6, the V gene TRBV29-1; no clear D gene. Deletions cut 5 bases from V and 0 bases from J, with 8 bases between. The CDR3 runs to 14 residues. Germline lookup yields CDR1 SQVTM and CDR2 ANQGSEA. CDR3 nucleotide sequence: TGCAGCGTTCAGGAGTCCTCCTATAATTCACCCCTCCACTTT. Its protein product is CSVQESSYNSPLHF.